This T cell receptor (beta chain) derives from a study of OX40 agonist ivuxolimab in advanced cancers. General notes on the study: Ivuxolimab was an agonistic, fully human IgG2 monoclonal antibody directed against OX40 (CD134), a costimulatory receptor. Intravenous ivuxolimab was administered to patients every 2 weeks at six dose levels: 0.01, 0.1, 0.3, 1.5, 3 and 10 mg/kg. Of the roughly 54 dose-escalation patients, hepatocellular carcinoma was present in roughly 19, melanoma in roughly 15, renal cell carcinoma in 9 and head and neck cancer in 9. In the dose-escalation cohort, 70% to 90% of patients were male, and the mean age was approximately 60 years with a range of about 20 to 90. Prior anti-PD-1, anti-PD-L1 or anti-CTLA-4 therapy was permitted, and approximately 40% of dose-escalation patients had received checkpoint inhibitors. Partial responses occurred in three dose-escalation patients: two with cutaneous melanoma and one with hepatocellular carcinoma. The purpose of peripheral TCRbeta sequencing was to test whether ivuxolimab changed TCR sequence diversity and led to clonal T-cell expansion. The monotherapy dose-escalation portion (N of about 52 patients) of the phase I ivuxolimab trial is reported in the paper. Beyond this particular receptor, the publication reports: At doses from 0.1 to 3.0 mg/kg, clonal expansion was seen in both CD4+ and CD8+ blood T cells between baseline and week 6. Low levels of normalized T-cell clonal expansion were also shown by some nonresponding patients. Antigen specificity was not determined for the clonally expanded peripheral T cells. After ivuxolimab, expanded clones were on average more numerous among CD8+ T cells than among CD4+ T cells. In the 0.1-3.0 mg/kg groups, partial responders had among the lowest normalized peripheral clonal expansion, particularly in CD8+ T cells.

The trial excluded patients who had a history of autoimmune disease or were on systemic immunosuppression. In every dose cohort, peripheral blood was drawn for TCR sequencing at baseline, cycle 4 day 1, and cycle 7 day 1. Samples were obtained from an open-label, multicenter, first-in-human phase I dose-escalation trial of ivuxolimab. The trial enrolled adults with locally advanced or metastatic head and neck squamous cell, hepatocellular, melanoma or renal cell carcinoma. CD4+ and CD8+ T cells were sorted separately from peripheral blood before TCR sequencing. Sequences SGHTA (CDR1) and FQGTGA (CDR2) are obtained from the germline V gene. V and J are trimmed by 5 bases and 1 base, and the gene matches miss 3 bases of the junction. Inclusive of the bounding cysteine and phenylalanine, the CDR3 is 16 residues long. Only the CDR3 region is kept as DNA, spanning 48 bases read in frame from base 1. Regarding this clone: What this receptor recognizes is not known. No much larger clone exists at a distance of one base, and base qualities are not known.

To sequence the TCRbeta CDR3 region, genomic DNA was isolated from the sorted cells. The immunoSEQ Assay was used to sequence the TCRbeta CDR3 regions. Imported from immuneACCESS, the table was reduced by TCRdb to in-frame sequences with V and J called. These copies leave out some clones; in studies compared against another copy, an unresolved V gene accounts for under half, and the cause of the remainder is not known. The sample table records roughly 65,000 clones; about 82% of these occur just once. The leading ten clones occupy roughly 10% of the sample. The sample in question was CD4+ or CD8+ T cells sorted from blood, obtained in a trial of the OX40 agonist ivuxolimab. The sequence was collected from an adult with an advanced solid tumor such as melanoma, head and neck, liver or kidney cancer. The V gene is TRBV7-3 and the J gene is TRBJ2-3; 13 bases in between match TRBD2. CDR3 sequence: CASSSTSGGGTDTQYF. The DNA sequence is given as TGTGCCAGCAGCAGCACTAGCGGGGGGGGCACAGATACGCAGTATTTT.